A selection of T cell receptor beta chains follows, all from one sample in a study of shared clonotypes between healthy human individuals. Here immunoSEQ multiplex PCR was the method, and the copy in TCRdb shows in-frame clones only, minus some. The sample includes hundreds of thousands of clones, almost 97% seen only once; the top ten take about 0.064%. Material: naive CD4+ T cells sorted from blood. These receptors all stem from a woman aged 25 to 39 in good health. Both conserved end residues are part of each CDR3. D genes are given only for firm matches. Size values are once, few and many counts, or a class for expanded clones, and some rows have none.

length | size | J | D | V | CDR3 | DNA
17 | NA | TRBJ2-2 | NA | TRBV27 | CASSFKFRTGLRTVLFF | TGTGCCAGCAGTTTTAAATTCCGAACGGGACTCCGCACAGTTCTGTTTTTT
15 | NA | TRBJ2-5 | TRBD1 | TRBV4-1 | CASSQGDRDQETQYF | TGCGCCAGCAGCCAAGGAGACAGGGATCAAGAGACCCAGTACTTC
16 | NA | TRBJ2-1 | TRBD2 | TRBV10-2 | CASTETGTRGRNEQFF | TGCGCCAGCACGGAGACCGGGACTAGAGGTCGCAATGAGCAGTTCTTC
16 | NA | TRBJ1-4 | NA | TRBV28 | CASSFLMTALNEKLFF | TGTGCCAGCAGTTTTTTGATGACGGCTCTTAATGAAAAACTGTTTTTT
13 | NA | TRBJ2-7 | NA | TRBV7-3 | CASSPTGLSEQYF | TGTGCCAGCAGCCCCACCGGACTTAGCGAGCAGTACTTC
15 | NA | TRBJ2-6 | NA | TRBV27 | CASSLIGSGANVLTF | TGTGCCAGCAGTTTAATTGGCTCTGGGGCCAACGTCCTGACTTTC
16 | NA | TRBJ2-1 | TRBD2 | TRBV25-1 | CASSDSLREGRNEQFF | TGTGCCAGCAGTGACTCATTGCGGGAGGGGCGGAATGAGCAGTTCTTC
16 | NA | TRBJ1-6 | TRBD1 | TRBV19 | CASLPRVWDRNSPLHF | TGTGCCAGCCTCCCCCGAGTTTGGGACAGGAATTCACCCCTCCACTTT
15 | NA | TRBJ2-2 | TRBD2 | TRBV5-4 | CASSLGGRGTGELFF | TGTGCCAGCAGCTTAGGCGGGAGAGGCACCGGGGAGCTGTTTTTT
19 | NA | TRBJ1-1 | TRBD1 | TRBV30 | CAWSKPGQGPTGMNTEAFF | TGTGCCTGGAGCAAACCGGGACAGGGGCCAACGGGCATGAACACTGAAGCTTTCTTT
15 | NA | TRBJ2-1 | NA | TRBV4-1 | CASSLGRDHYNEQFF | TGCGCCAGCAGCCTGGGGCGGGACCACTACAATGAGCAGTTCTTC
17 | NA | TRBJ2-7 | TRBD1 | TRBV7-2 | CASSSALVGQGSYEQYF | TGTGCCAGCAGCTCAGCATTGGTTGGACAGGGGTCCTACGAGCAGTACTTC
16 | NA | TRBJ1-5 | TRBD1 | TRBV19 | CASSTTDRGNNQPQHF | TGTGCCAGTAGTACGACGGACAGGGGTAACAATCAGCCCCAGCATTTT
16 | NA | TRBJ1-3 | NA | TRBV9 | CASSVKTATPGNTIYF | TGTGCCAGCAGCGTCAAGACAGCAACCCCTGGAAACACCATATATTTT
13 | NA | TRBJ2-3 | TRBD2 | TRBV7-6 | CASSSPSGDTQYF | TGTGCCAGCAGCTCCCCTAGCGGAGATACGCAGTATTTT
13 | NA | TRBJ1-4 | NA | TRBV30 | CAWSQDDNEKLFF | TGTGCCTGGAGCCAGGACGATAATGAAAAACTGTTTTTT
11 | once | TRBJ1-1 | NA | TRBV20-1 | CSARTDTEAFF | TGCAGTGCTAGGACAGACACTGAAGCTTTCTTT
14 | NA | TRBJ2-1 | NA | TRBV6-6 | CASSFTLGYNEQFF | TGTGCCAGCAGTTTCACTTTAGGCTACAATGAGCAGTTCTTC
15 | NA | TRBJ1-6 | NA | TRBV27 | CASSFRQVPGWPLHF | TGTGCCAGCAGTTTTCGCCAGGTCCCGGGGTGGCCCCTCCACTTT
12 | NA | TRBJ2-7 | TRBD1 | TRBV28 | CASFDRGHEQYF | TGTGCCAGTTTCGACAGGGGACACGAGCAGTACTTC
15 | NA | TRBJ2-7 | NA | TRBV11-3 | CASSPSPAKTYEQYF | TGTGCCAGCAGCCCGAGCCCTGCCAAAACCTACGAGCAGTACTTC
12 | NA | TRBJ2-5 | NA | TRBV29-1 | CSVRPEGETQYF | TGCAGCGTTCGCCCGGAGGGAGAGACCCAGTACTTC
14 | NA | TRBJ1-5 | TRBD1 | TRBV5-1 | CASSLAGGGQPQHF | TGCGCCAGCAGCTTGGCAGGGGGCGGTCAGCCCCAGCATTTT
15 | NA | TRBJ2-7 | TRBD1 | TRBV28 | CASSLSGTGDYEQYF | TGTGCCAGCAGCCTATCTGGGACAGGGGACTACGAGCAGTACTTC
13 | NA | TRBJ2-7 | NA | TRBV2 | CASSENGSYEQYF | TGTGCCAGCAGTGAAAACGGGAGTTACGAGCAGTACTTC
14 | NA | TRBJ1-3 | TRBD1 | TRBV10-2 | CASSRGQGATTIYF | TGCGCCAGCAGTAGGGGACAGGGGGCGACCACCATATATTTT
15 | NA | TRBJ2-2 | TRBD1 | TRBV5-1 | CASSLQGVATGELFF | TGCGCCAGCAGCCTACAGGGGGTGGCGACCGGGGAGCTGTTTTTT
13 | NA | TRBJ2-5 | NA | TRBV2 | CASSENTQETQYF | TGTGCCAGCAGTGAAAACACCCAAGAGACCCAGTACTTC
16 | once | TRBJ2-7 | NA | TRBV5-6 | CASSPGGLSSSYEQYF | TGTGCCAGCAGCCCCGGTGGGCTGTCTAGCTCCTACGAGCAGTACTTC
13 | NA | TRBJ1-2 | NA | TRBV6-5 | CASSYSQTPGYTF | TGTGCCAGCAGTTACTCTCAGACGCCGGGCTACACCTTC
15 | once | TRBJ2-2 | NA | TRBV5-1 | CASSNRQSDTGELFF | TGCGCCAGCAGCAACAGACAGAGCGACACCGGGGAGCTGTTTTTT
11 | NA | TRBJ2-7 | NA | TRBV27 | CASRTSYEQYF | TGTGCCAGCAGGACTAGTTACGAGCAGTACTTC
15 | NA | TRBJ2-7 | NA | TRBV7-9 | CASSLIGGNSYEQYF | TGTGCCAGCAGCTTAATCGGCGGGAACTCCTACGAGCAGTACTTC
14 | NA | TRBJ1-4 | NA | TRBV18 | CASSIDRREEKLFF | TGTGCCAGCTCTATCGATAGGCGGGAGGAAAAACTGTTTTTT
14 | NA | TRBJ1-5 | TRBD1 | TRBV5-4 | CASSLQGMNQPQHF | TGTGCCAGCAGCTTACAGGGGATGAATCAGCCCCAGCATTTT
16 | once | TRBJ1-2 | TRBD1 | TRBV6-6 | CASTEYRGRPAYGYTF | TGTGCCAGCACCGAATACAGGGGGCGCCCCGCCTATGGCTACACCTTC
15 | NA | TRBJ2-7 | NA | TRBV4-2 | CASSQDAASSYEQYF | TGTGCCAGCAGCCAAGATGCGGCTAGCTCCTACGAGCAGTACTTC
16 | NA | TRBJ1-4 | TRBD1 | TRBV11-2 | CASSLVPGTGGEKLFF | TGTGCCAGCAGCTTAGTGCCCGGGACAGGGGGAGAAAAACTGTTTTTT
14 | NA | TRBJ2-7 | TRBD2 | TRBV10-3 | CAIGLAGGTHEQYF | TGTGCCATCGGACTAGCGGGAGGTACGCACGAGCAGTACTTC
14 | NA | TRBJ2-1 | NA | TRBV4-2 | CASSPPFARGEQFF | TGTGCCAGCAGCCCACCCTTCGCCCGAGGTGAGCAGTTCTTC
13 | NA | TRBJ1-2 | TRBD1 | TRBV28 | CASSLGTGYGYTF | TGTGCCAGCAGTTTAGGGACAGGATATGGCTACACCTTC